This T cell receptor (beta chain) came from a study of blood T cell repertoires in COVID-19. Looking at the study overall: Both acute and convalescent COVID-19 samples were obtained from the United States, Italy and Spain.

The assay was immunoSEQ multiplex PCR, and TCRdb's table has in-frame clones only and misses some. Found here are about 300,000 clones, more than 70% of them singletons; the top ten hold more than 6.5%. The V and J ends lost 3 bases and 2 bases respectively, with 5 bases between them. Germline loops: CDR1 WSHSY, CDR2 SAAADI. CDR3 size: 12 residues. The gene calls are TRBV10-2 and TRBJ2-7; D is undetermined. The clonotype was recovered from a woman aged 25 to 45 who had recovered from COVID-19. The specimen sequenced was peripheral blood. The CDR3 bases are TGCGCCAGCAGTGATTTAACCTACGAGCAGTACTTC. Its translation is CASSDLTYEQYF.